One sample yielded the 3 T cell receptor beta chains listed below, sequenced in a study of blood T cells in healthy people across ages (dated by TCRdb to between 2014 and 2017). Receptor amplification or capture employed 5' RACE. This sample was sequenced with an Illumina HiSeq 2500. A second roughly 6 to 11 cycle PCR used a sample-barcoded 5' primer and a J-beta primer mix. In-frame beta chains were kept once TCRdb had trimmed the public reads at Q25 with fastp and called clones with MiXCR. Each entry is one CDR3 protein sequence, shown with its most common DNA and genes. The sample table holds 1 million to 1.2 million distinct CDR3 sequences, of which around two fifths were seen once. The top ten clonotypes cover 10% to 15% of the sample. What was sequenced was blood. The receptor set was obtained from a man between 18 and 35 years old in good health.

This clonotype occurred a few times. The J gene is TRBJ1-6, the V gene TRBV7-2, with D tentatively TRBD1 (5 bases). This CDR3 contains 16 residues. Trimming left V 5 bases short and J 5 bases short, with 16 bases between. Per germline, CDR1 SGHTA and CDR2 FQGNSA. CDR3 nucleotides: TGTGCCAGCAGCACGCCCCAGGGAACGGATAATTCACCCCTCCACTTT. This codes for CASSTPQGTDNSPLHF.

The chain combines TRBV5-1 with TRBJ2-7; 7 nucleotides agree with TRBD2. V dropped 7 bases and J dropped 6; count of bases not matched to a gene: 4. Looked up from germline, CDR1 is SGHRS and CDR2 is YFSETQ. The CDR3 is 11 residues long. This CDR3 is CASSAGVEQYF. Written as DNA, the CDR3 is TGCGCCAGCTCCGCGGGGGTCGAGCAGTACTTC. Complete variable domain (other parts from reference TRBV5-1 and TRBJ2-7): KAGVTQTPRYLIKTRGQQVTLSCSPISGHRSVSWYQQTPGQGLQFLFEYFSETQRNKGNFPGRFSGRQFSNSRSEMNVSTLELGDSALYLCASSAGVEQYFGPGTRLTVT.

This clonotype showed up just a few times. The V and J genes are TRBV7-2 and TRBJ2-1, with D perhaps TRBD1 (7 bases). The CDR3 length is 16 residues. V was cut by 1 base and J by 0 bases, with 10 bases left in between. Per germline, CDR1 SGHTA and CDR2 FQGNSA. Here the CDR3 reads CASSLGQGGSYNEQFF. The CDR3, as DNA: TGTGCCAGCAGCTTAGGGCAGGGGGGCTCCTACAATGAGCAGTTCTTC.